These 28 T cell receptor beta chains were sequenced from one sample in a study of T cell repertoires in cytomegalovirus infection. No antigens are known for them. Via MiXCR, TCRdb re-called the reads, giving one row per CDR3 protein. Here the sample spans around 900,000 distinct CDR3 sequences, 31% being singletons. Sample: cultured CD8+ T cells from PBMCs, taken from culture after CMV antigen stimulation. Receptor source: a human donor in good health (CMV status not recorded). Some clones in this sample may be carry-over from other donors' samples.

The rearrangement uses TRBV10-3 and TRBJ2-5; a possible D gene is TRBD1 (5 bases). The CDR3 covers 16 residues. The V and J ends lost 2 bases and 1 base respectively, with 14 bases between them. Germline CDR1 reads ENHRY; CDR2 reads SYGVKD. The CDR3 loop is CAISEPSARVQETQYF. As DNA, the CDR3 is TGTGCCATCAGTGAGCCAAGCGCCAGGGTCCAAGAGACCCAGTACTTC.

DNA for the CDR3: TGTGCCAGCAGTTTTATAGAGGGCAGCGGGGAGCTGTTTTTT. It is translated as CASSFIEGSGELFF. The gene calls are TRBV12-3 or TRBV12-4 and TRBJ2-2, with D perhaps matching TRBD2 (5 bases). This CDR3 has 14 residues. With 3 bases removed from V and 7 bases from J, the gap between germline ends came to 12 bases.

Of note for this clonotype: This may be a read error: a much more frequent sequence differs by one nucleotide. The chain is built from TRBV5-1 and TRBJ2-1; D is uncertain. Germline V gene lookup returns CDR1 SGHRS and CDR2 YFSETQ. This CDR3 has 12 residues. In DNA form, the CDR3 reads TGCGTCAGCAGCCAAGCAAGGGATGAGCAGTTCTTC. It specifies CVSSQARDEQFF.

This clonotype was picked up many times. This rearrangement joins TRBV7-6 to TRBJ1-1, with D possibly being TRBD1 (6 bases). V was trimmed by 1 base and J by 8 bases, leaving 14 bases between them. The CDR3 contains 14 residues. CDR1 and CDR2 from the germline V gene are SGHVS and FNYEAQ. CDR3 in DNA: TGTGCCAGCAGCTTAGGGGGGCAGGGTTCCGAAGCTTTCTTT. Its translation is CASSLGGQGSEAFF.

This clonotype was picked up one time. The chain carries TRBV11-1 and TRBJ2-2; 12 positions agree with TRBD2. The CDR3 runs to 17 residues. The J segment lost 5 bases and the V segment lost 3 bases, leaving 7 bases of the junction unmatched. Germline CDR1 is SGHAT and CDR2 is FQDESV (reference sequence). The CDR3 bases are TGTGCCAGCAGCTTCGGGACTAGCGGGTCAAGTACCGGGGAGCTGTTTTTT. Translating it yields CASSFGTSGSSTGELFF.

A remark on this clonotype: At one boundary the junction diverges from the germline segment, which might be a read error. The V call is TRBV5-8, the J call TRBJ1-3, with TRBD1 matching over 7 bases. CDR3 size: 15 residues. Germline V gene sequence: CDR1 SGHTS, CDR2 YDEGEE. The CDR3 bases are TGTGTCAGCAGCTCGGATCAGGGGGGGAATCGCGCTCTGGATTTT. This translates into CVSSSDQGGNRALDF.

This clonotype appeared many times. The chain has TRBV7-9 and TRBJ2-4, with D tentatively TRBD1 (6 bases). CDR3 length: 17 residues. The V end lost 1 base, the J end lost 0 bases, and 13 bases lay between the germline ends. CDR1 and CDR2 (germline): SEHNR, FQNEAQ (reference sequence). In DNA form, the CDR3 reads TGTGCCAGCAGCTTAGACGGACAGTCGTTAGCCAAAAACATTCAGTACTTC. Protein product: CASSLDGQSLAKNIQYF.

J is TRBJ2-3 and V is TRBV4-2; 12 bases agree with TRBD2. The length of the CDR3 is 13 residues. V was pared by 5 bases and J by 6 bases, with 0 bases of the junction left unmatched. CDR1 is LGHNA and CDR2 is YNFKEQ in the germline V gene. The CDR3 loop reads CASSTSGGDTQYF. The CDR3, as DNA: TGTGCCAGCAGCACTAGCGGGGGGGATACGCAGTATTTT.

Comments on this clonotype: A read error may produce the germline difference seen at one junction end. This chain links TRBV5-1 with TRBJ2-2; D unresolved. Germline V gene sequence: CDR1 SGHRS, CDR2 YFSETQ. The CDR3 runs 12 residues. CDR3 residues: CASSSNSGELFF. The CDR3 region has the DNA TGCGCCAGCAGCTCGAACAGCGGGGAGCTGTTTTTT.

CDR3 sequence (DNA): TGTGCCAGCAGTTACAGGTCTAGCGGGGGGGCCTCCTACAATGAGCAGTTCTTC. Translated, it gives CASSYRSSGGASYNEQFF. The chain uses TRBV6-2 or TRBV6-3 and TRBJ2-1; 12 nucleotides align to TRBD2. Germline CDR1 reads MNHEY; CDR2 reads SVGEGT. The ends lost 2 bases at V and 0 bases at J; junction bases unmatched: 5. The CDR3 runs 18 residues.

The chain combines TRBV18 with TRBJ2-6, with D perhaps given as TRBD1 or TRBD2 (5 bases each). Trimming shortened V by 2 bases and J by 0 bases, and 11 bases separated the two germline ends. The V gene's germline CDR1 is KGHSH and CDR2 LQKENI. This CDR3 contains 17 residues. The CDR3 sequence: CASSPTGPISGANVLTF. The CDR3, as DNA: TGTGCCAGCTCACCAACGGGACCGATCTCTGGGGCCAACGTCCTGACTTTC.

Remarks on this clonotype: A much larger clone sits a single nucleotide away, making a read error possible. V and J are TRBV7-2 and TRBJ2-1; TRBD2 might be the D (5 bases). V lost 1 base and J lost 5, with 21 bases in between. This CDR3 contains 18 residues. The germline CDR1 and CDR2 sequences are SGHTA and FQGNSA. The DNA for the CDR3 is TGTGCCAGCAGCTTAGTGCCTCAAGGAGACTACCTGAACAATGAGCAGTTCTTC. It is translated as CASSLVPQGDYLNNEQFF.

This sequence joins TRBV28 and TRBJ2-1, with 9 bases matching TRBD1. Trimming at V came to 5 bases and at J to 5 bases, leaving 13 bases not matched to a gene. The CDR3 covers 17 residues. Germline CDR1 reads MDHEN; CDR2 reads SYDVKM. The CDR3 is CASSLGQGYRANNEQFF. The CDR3 DNA reads TGTGCCAGCAGTCTGGGACAGGGATATCGGGCGAACAATGAGCAGTTCTTC.

This clonotype was seen a few times. An end of the junction does not agree with germline; a read error may underlie this. The chain joins TRBV12-3 or TRBV12-4 to TRBJ2-7, with 10 bases lining up with TRBD2. This CDR3 has 14 amino acids. CDR3 loop: CASTLAGGSYEQYF. As DNA, the CDR3 is TGTGCCAGCACTTTAGCGGGGGGTTCCTACGAGCAGTACTTC.

This clonotype was observed a few times. CDR3 loop: CASSPGAGAYGYTF. The CDR3, as DNA: TGTGCCAGCAGCCCCGGGGCGGGGGCCTATGGCTACACCTTC. The chain is built from TRBV27 and TRBJ1-2; tentative D call: TRBD1 (6 bases). Trimming shortened V by 6 bases and J by 4 bases, and 15 bases separated the two germline ends. There are 14 residues in the CDR3. The V gene's germline CDR1 is MNHEY and CDR2 SMNVEV (reference sequence).

This clonotype was picked up many times. The chain is built from TRBV28 and TRBJ1-2; 8 positions match TRBD1. The CDR3 is 14 residues long. Germline-derived CDR1 and CDR2 are MDHEN and SYDVKM. Losses at the gene ends were 7 bases for V and 5 bases for J; bases not matched to a gene: 9. As DNA, the CDR3 is TGTGCCAGCACCATGACAGGGGCAGGATATGGCTACACCTTC. Its protein product is CASTMTGAGYGYTF.

This clonotype was seen at least ten times. V gene TRBV5-4 combines with J gene TRBJ1-1; a weak D match, TRBD1 (6 bases). Trimming left V 4 bases short and J 5 bases short, with 15 bases between. Germline CDR1 is SGHNT and CDR2 is YYREEE (reference sequence). This CDR3 spans 14 amino acids. In DNA form, the CDR3 reads TGTGCCAGCAGCCCCGGGGCAGGGGATACTGAAGCTTTCTTT. This codes for CASSPGAGDTEAFF.

The genes are TRBV25-1 and TRBJ1-2; no firm D call. This CDR3 region has 13 residues. The V end lost 4 bases, the J end lost 4 bases, and 10 bases lay between the germline ends. CDR1 is MGHDK, CDR2 SYGVNS, per germline. CDR3 DNA: TGTGCCAGCAGTGTAAGCTCAAGCTATGGCTACACCTTC. This encodes CASSVSSSYGYTF.

Many counts were recorded for this clonotype. The junction shows a germline mismatch at one end, possibly a read error. The chain has TRBV7-7 and TRBJ2-5; 12 bases map to TRBD2. Germline CDR1 is SSHAT and CDR2 is FNYEAQ (reference sequence). The length of the CDR3 is 16 residues. The CDR3 bases are TGTGCTAGCAGCTCCCTAGCGGGGGGGCCCGTGGAGACCCAGTACTTC. Protein: CASSSLAGGPVETQYF. Together with reference TRBV7-7 and TRBJ2-5, the CDR3 gives the full variable domain: GAGVSQSPRYKVTKRGQDVTLRCDPISSHATLYWYQQALGQGPEFLTYFNYEAQPDKSGLPSDRFSAERPEGSISTLTIQRTEQRDSAMYRCASSSLAGGPVETQYFGPGTRLLVL.

V is TRBV6-2 or TRBV6-3 and J is TRBJ2-5; 10 positions match TRBD2. The germline V gene has CDR1 MNHEY and CDR2 SVGEGT. This CDR3 has 15 amino acids. V lost 2 bases and J lost 5; bases outside the gene matches: 5. The CDR3, as DNA: TGTGCCAGCAGTTACGGGGGACTAGCGAGGGAGACCCAGTACTTC. Amino acids: CASSYGGLARETQYF.

This rearrangement joins TRBV4-2 to TRBJ1-4; 9 bases match TRBD1. CDR3 length equals 17 residues. Germline CDR1 is LGHNA and CDR2 is YNFKEQ. V was pared by 2 bases and J by 3 bases, with 7 bases of the junction left unmatched. This CDR3 reads CASSQPGQGRANEKLFF. The CDR3 coding sequence is TGTGCCAGCAGCCAACCAGGACAGGGGCGGGCTAATGAAAAACTGTTTTTT.

The chain joins TRBV7-9 to TRBJ1-5; TRBD1 matches at 7 bases. Per germline, CDR1 SEHNR and CDR2 FQNEAQ (reference sequence). Trimming at V came to 11 bases and at J to 0 bases, leaving 7 bases not matched to a gene. The CDR3 consists of 14 residues. CDR3 in DNA: TGTGCCGGTGGAACAGGGGATAGCAATCAGCCCCAGCATTTT. It translates to CAGGTGDSNQPQHF. Supplemented by reference TRBV7-9 and TRBJ1-5, the full variable domain reads DTGVSQNPRHKITKRGQNVTFRCDPISEHNRLYWYRQTLGQGPEFLTYFQNEAQLEKSRLLSDRFSAERPKGSFSTLEIQRTEQGDSAMYLCAGGTGDSNQPQHFGDGTRLSIL.

This clonotype occurred a few times. This chain joins TRBV7-9 and TRBJ2-1; 11 positions match TRBD2. CDR3 size: 17 residues. The germline gives CDR1 SEHNR, CDR2 FQNEAQ (reference sequence). Trimming took 0 bases from V and 6 from J; bases not matched to a gene: 7. DNA for the CDR3: TGTGCCAGCAGCTTAGCCAAGACTAGCGGGGTCCCCAATGAGCAGTTCTTC. This translates into CASSLAKTSGVPNEQFF.

The gene calls are TRBV4-1 and TRBJ2-7; 7 bases fit TRBD1. This CDR3 region has 15 residues. V dropped 1 base and J dropped 3; count of bases not matched to a gene: 6. CDR1 and CDR2 (germline): MGHRA, YSYEKL. The CDR3 protein is CASSQAPGTDYEQYF. The CDR3 DNA sequence: TGCGCCAGCAGCCAAGCACCCGGGACAGACTACGAGCAGTACTTC.

As for this clonotype: One end of the junction fails to match germline, which may point to a read error. V and J are TRBV7-9 and TRBJ2-1; D perhaps matches TRBD1 (6 bases). Germline-derived CDR1 and CDR2 are SEHNR and FQNEAQ (reference sequence). The CDR3 is made up of 12 amino acids. CDR3 sequence (DNA): TGTGCCAGCAGCTCAGAAAAGGCAGGGGACCTCTTC. Translation: CASSSEKAGDLF. Together with reference TRBV7-9 and TRBJ2-1, the CDR3 gives the full variable domain: DTGVSQNPRHKITKRGQNVTFRCDPISEHNRLYWYRQTLGQGPEFLTYFQNEAQLEKSRLLSDRFSAERPKGSFSTLEIQRTEQGDSAMYLCASSSEKAGDLFGPGTRLTVL.

This clonotype has only a few counts. The J gene is TRBJ2-7, the V gene TRBV5-1; 9 bases match TRBD1. Unmatched junction bases numbered 7, after V lost 4 bases and J lost 5 bases. The CDR3 is made up of 14 amino acids. CDR1 and CDR2 (germline): SGHRS, YFSETQ. The chain's CDR3 is CASSPGTGFNEQYF. In DNA, the CDR3 is TGCGCCAGCAGCCCCGGGACAGGGTTCAACGAGCAGTACTTC.

This clonotype was detected ten times or more. This chain links TRBV7-6 with TRBJ1-1; TRBD1 matches 8 bases. The V gene end was trimmed by 5 bases and the J gene end by 10 bases; junction bases not matched to a gene: 12. Germline-derived CDR1 and CDR2 are SGHVS and FNYEAQ. The CDR3 consists of 14 residues. Here the CDR3 DNA reads TGTGCCAGCAGCAGACTGACAGGGGCCGTCGGAGCTTTCTTT. This sequence encodes CASSRLTGAVGAFF. Drawing the rest from reference TRBV7-6 and TRBJ1-1, the complete variable domain is GAGVSQSPRYKVTKRGQDVALRCDPISGHVSLYWYRQALGQGPEFLTYFNYEAQQDKSGLPNDRFSAERPEGSISTLTIQRTEQRDSAMYRCASSRLTGAVGAFFGQGTRLTVV.

This chain links TRBV20-1 with TRBJ1-4, with D possibly matching TRBD1 (6 bases). Germline CDR1 and CDR2: DFQATT and SNEGSKA (reference sequence). The CDR3 has 14 residues. V was clipped by 1 base and J by 8 bases, with 14 bases between them. The chain's CDR3 is CSARAPGQWEKLFF. CDR3 nucleotides: TGCAGTGCTAGAGCTCCGGGACAATGGGAAAAACTGTTTTTT.